Described below is a single T cell receptor (beta chain) sequence and its context. Its antigen is unknown. The entry originates in a study of CD8+ T cells in alopecia areata. Study-wide results and limits: Mice showed TCR sharing more clearly than patients did, possibly owing to HLA. In scalp samples, resident alphabeta T cells of normal skin are also sequenced.

Isolated RNA was reverse transcribed into cDNA used as the sequencing template. The assay was immunoSEQ multiplex PCR, and TCRdb's table has in-frame clones only and misses some. Of 200,000 to 250,000 clones in the sample, more than 45% were seen once. The V end lost 7 bases, the J end lost 4 bases, and 22 bases lay between the germline ends. This CDR3 is built from 16 residues. CDR1 is SQVTM, CDR2 ANQGSEA, per germline. Treatment noted: oral pan-JAK inhibitor, 5-10 mg twice daily. This TCR came from a human donor with alopecia areata. Sequencing used CD4+ T cells sorted from blood, obtained at week 4, from a patient treated with tofacitinib. The chain links TRBV29-1 to TRBJ2-2; D possibly uses TRBD1 or TRBD2 (5 bases each). CDR3 sequence: CSAVGGSLGGTGELFF. CDR3 nucleotides: TGCAGCGCCGTTGGGGGTAGTTTGGGTGGCACCGGGGAGCTGTTTTTT.